The 23 T cell receptor beta chains reported below all come from one sample, sequenced in a study of regulatory T cells in long-lasting Graves disease. Through Arm-PCR of CDR3 regions and iRepertoire HTBI primers, TCR beta libraries were built. Each CDR3 protein is one row after TCRdb ran MiXCR on the multiplex PCR reads. Here the sample spans approximately 540,000 distinct CDR3 sequences, 12% being singletons. Time point denoted: newly diagnosed GD, antithyroid drugs for less than 3 months. From RNA extracted from PBMCs, the TCR library was made. These same data were also listed under a study on T cells in Graves' hyperthyroidism and ophthalmopathy.

Sequencing was performed on peripheral blood mononuclear cells (PBMCs), taken at new diagnosis, from a patient treated with antithyroid drugs. These receptors were collected from a young woman with Graves disease.

This clonotype appeared many times. The chain combines TRBV7-9 with TRBJ2-5; 9 nucleotides line up with TRBD1. Germline V gene data show CDR1 as SEHNR and CDR2 as FQNEAQ (reference sequence). This CDR3 is built from 17 residues. With 4 bases clipped from V and 5 bases from J, the junction kept 14 bases outside the gene matches. This chain's CDR3 is CASSSGQGTWPMETQYF. CDR3 nucleotides: TGTGCCAGCAGCTCCGGACAGGGGACATGGCCTATGGAGACCCAGTACTTC.

This clonotype has a count of ten or more. The J gene is TRBJ1-5, the V gene TRBV29-1, with D perhaps TRBD1 (6 bases). V was pared by 7 bases and J by 3 bases, with 13 bases between. CDR3 length equals 13 residues. CDR1 and CDR2 (germline): SQVTM, ANQGSEA. The CDR3, as DNA: TGCAGCGCCCGGGACAACTACAATCAGCCCCAGCATTTT. This encodes CSARDNYNQPQHF.

This clonotype was seen a few times. V and J are TRBV30 and TRBJ2-4; D gene uncertain. CDR1 GTSNPN and CDR2 SVGIG come from the germline V gene (reference sequence). The CDR3 consists of 12 residues. V lost 7 bases, J lost 0 bases, and 7 bases lay in between. In nucleotides, the CDR3 is TGTGCCTATAGCTTAGCCAAAAACATTCAGTACTTC. Translating gives CAYSLAKNIQYF. Full variable domain (remainder filled in from reference TRBV30 and TRBJ2-4): SQTIHQWPATLVQPVGSPLSLECTVEGTSNPNLYWYRQAAGRGLQLLFYSVGIGQISSEVPQNLSASRPQDRQFILSSKKLLLSDSGFYLCAYSLAKNIQYFGAGTRLSVL.

This clonotype has at least ten counts. V and J are TRBV29-1 and TRBJ2-5; D is unresolved. This CDR3 has 15 residues. Germline V gene sequence: CDR1 SQVTM, CDR2 ANQGSEA. Trimming removed 3 bases from V and 3 bases from J, with 17 bases in between. CDR3 in DNA: TGCAGCGTTGAGTTATTAGGGCTACTCGAAGAGACCCAGTACTTC. It codes for CSVELLGLLEETQYF.

This chain links TRBV20-1 with TRBJ2-1, with a weak D call TRBD2 (5 bases). CDR1 is DFQATT, CDR2 SNEGSKA, per germline (reference sequence). This CDR3 has 16 amino acids. V lost 4 bases and J lost 4, with 20 bases in between. CDR3 sequence reads: CSAMPEARQPYNEQFF. CDR3 coding DNA: TGCAGTGCTATGCCGGAGGCCCGACAACCATACAATGAGCAGTTCTTC.

This clonotype was seen a handful of times. This chain joins TRBV20-1 and TRBJ2-1, with 10 bases that match TRBD2. Trimming cost V 3 bases and J 9 bases; bases outside gene matches: 8. The CDR3 is 14 amino acids. Germline V CDR1 and CDR2: DFQATT, SNEGSKA (reference sequence). The CDR3 region is CSASLQREGGEQFF. For the CDR3, the DNA is TGCAGTGCTAGTCTACAGCGGGAGGGGGGTGAGCAGTTCTTC.

In this sample, this clonotype turned up once. The genes are TRBV11-3 and TRBJ2-1; either TRBD1 or TRBD2 may supply D (6 bases each). The V and J ends lost 4 bases and 9 bases respectively, with 19 bases between them. Per the germline V gene, CDR1 is SGHNT and CDR2 is YENEEA. The CDR3 consists of 15 residues. The CDR3 here is CASSSGALLSVEQFF. The CDR3 nucleotides read TGTGCCAGCAGCTCGGGGGCCCTTTTGTCGGTTGAGCAGTTCTTC.

This clonotype has a count of ten or more. The CDR3 spells CATSEERGNQPQHF. As DNA, the CDR3 is TGTGCCACCTCTGAGGAGAGGGGAAATCAGCCCCAGCATTTT. The J gene is TRBJ1-5, the V gene TRBV2, with D possibly TRBD1 on 5 matching bases. Germline V gene lookup returns CDR1 SNHLY and CDR2 FYNNEI. The CDR3 runs 14 residues. With 10 bases removed from V and 4 bases from J, the gap between germline ends came to 17 bases.

This clonotype was detected a few times. Given a much more abundant clone one base away, this may be a read error. The chain employs TRBV4-2 and TRBJ1-1; TRBD1 is a possible D gene (6 bases). The germline V gene encodes CDR1 LGHNA and CDR2 YNFKEQ. The CDR3 covers 14 residues. The CDR3 bases are TGTGCCAGCAGCCGTCAGGGGTACGGCACTGAAGCTTCCTTT. As protein: CASSRQGYGTEASF.

This clonotype has ten or more counts. This sequence joins TRBV24-1 and TRBJ2-3; 10 nucleotides match TRBD1. Trimming cost V 5 bases and J 3 bases; bases outside gene matches: 10. Germline lookup yields CDR1 KGHDR and CDR2 SFDVKD. CDR3 length equals 17 residues. The CDR3 here is CATSGPGDRGATDTQYF. CDR3 nucleotide sequence: TGTGCCACCAGTGGCCCTGGGGACAGGGGAGCGACAGATACGCAGTATTTT.

This clonotype was recorded many times. The chain links TRBV27 to TRBJ1-1; D is perhaps TRBD1 (5 bases). V dropped 7 bases and J dropped 0 bases, with 24 bases sitting between them. Germline-derived CDR1 and CDR2 are MNHEY and SMNVEV (reference sequence). This CDR3 comprises 18 residues. The CDR3, as DNA: TGTGCCAGCAATCCCGCCCCCCCTCGGCAGGGTATGAACACTGAAGCTTTCTTT. Translated, it gives CASNPAPPRQGMNTEAFF.

This chain uses TRBV11-2 with TRBJ2-1; weak D call: TRBD2 (5 bases). Germline assignment: CDR1 SGHAT and CDR2 FQNNGV. V was trimmed by 2 bases and J by 4 bases, leaving 12 bases between them. This CDR3 has 15 amino acids. CDR3 residues: CASSLRESPYNEQFF. CDR3 DNA sequence: TGTGCCAGCAGCTTACGGGAAAGCCCTTACAATGAGCAGTTCTTC.

The chain carries TRBV28 and TRBJ1-3; D perhaps matches TRBD1 (6 bases). Germline lookup yields CDR1 MDHEN and CDR2 SYDVKM. Trimming took off 3 bases at V and 0 bases at J, with 27 bases between the two ends. This CDR3 has 21 residues. The CDR3 coding sequence is TGTGCCAGCAGTTTTAACCTCCGGGACACCCAGAAGGGGTTCTCTGGAAACACCATATATTTT. Translated: CASSFNLRDTQKGFSGNTIYF.

In this sample, this clonotype turned up a few times. The chain carries TRBV20-1 and TRBJ2-2; TRBD1 aligns across 9 bases. Germline CDR1 DFQATT, CDR2 SNEGSKA (reference sequence). There are 16 residues in the CDR3. The trim removed 5 bases at V and 5 bases at J, leaving 12 bases unmatched. This CDR3 reads CSAVGRGQGYTGELFF. The DNA for the CDR3 is TGCAGTGCTGTCGGCCGGGGACAGGGATATACCGGGGAGCTGTTTTTT.

The table lists this clonotype with many counts. V and J are TRBV12-3 or TRBV12-4 and TRBJ1-5, with D possibly TRBD1 on 5 matching bases. V was pared by 5 bases and J by 1 base, with 15 bases between. This CDR3 contains 16 residues. The CDR3 is CASSGGEVGSNQPQHF. CDR3 DNA: TGTGCCAGCAGTGGGGGGGAGGTGGGGAGCAATCAGCCCCAGCATTTT.

The sample holds many counts of this clonotype. The chain couples TRBV11-2 to TRBJ2-5; 11 nucleotides line up with TRBD1. This CDR3 spans 15 amino acids. J gave up 7 bases and V 5 bases, and 9 bases lay outside the gene matches. Germline lookup yields CDR1 SGHAT and CDR2 FQNNGV. The CDR3 region is CASSVGQGDRGTQYF. The CDR3 DNA reads TGTGCCAGCAGCGTGGGACAGGGGGATCGCGGGACCCAGTACTTC.

About this clonotype: One base separates it from a far larger clone, so it is likely a read error. V is TRBV2 and J is TRBJ2-7; a weak D match, TRBD1 (5 bases). The CDR3 has 15 residues. V shed 1 base and J shed 4 bases, with 14 bases lying between them. Germline CDR1 SNHLY, CDR2 FYNNEI. CDR3 in DNA: TGTGCCAGCAGTGAAGGAGGCAGGGCGCTATACGAGCAGTACTTC. Translating gives CASSEGGRALYEQYF.

This clonotype has a count of ten or more. This rearrangement joins TRBV5-1 to TRBJ2-2, with 8 bases matching TRBD1. V lost 4 bases, J lost 3 bases, and 5 bases stayed unmatched. This CDR3 is built from 15 residues. The V gene's germline CDR1 is SGHRS and CDR2 YFSETQ. In nucleotides, the CDR3 is TGCGCCAGCAGCCCAGGACAGGGCTACACCGGGGAGCTGTTTTTT. Translated: CASSPGQGYTGELFF. The full variable domain, completed using reference TRBV5-1 and TRBJ2-2, is KAGVTQTPRYLIKTRGQQVTLSCSPISGHRSVSWYQQTPGQGLQFLFEYFSETQRNKGNFPGRFSGRQFSNSRSEMNVSTLELGDSALYLCASSPGQGYTGELFFGEGSRLTVL.

This chain connects TRBV7-3 to TRBJ2-2; possible D gene TRBD1, 5 bases. Trimming shortened V by 2 bases and J by 3 bases, and 10 bases separated the two germline ends. The CDR3 runs to 15 residues. Germline CDR1 SGHTA, CDR2 FQGTGA. CDR3 amino acids: CASSLGLGDTGELFF. As DNA, the CDR3 is TGTGCCAGCAGCTTAGGGTTAGGGGACACCGGGGAGCTGTTTTTT.

This clonotype has only a few counts. The chain links TRBV25-1 to TRBJ2-5, with D possibly TRBD2 on 6 matching bases. The V and J ends lost 2 bases and 1 base respectively, with 11 bases between them. CDR1 is MGHDK, CDR2 SYGVNS, per germline. The CDR3 is 15 amino acids. DNA for the CDR3: TGTGCCAGCAGTGAAACGGGGGACCCCCAAGAGACCCAGTACTTC. Amino acid sequence: CASSETGDPQETQYF.

The rearrangement links TRBV5-6 to TRBJ2-2, with D uncertain. This CDR3 spans 14 amino acids. Per the germline V gene, CDR1 is SGHDT and CDR2 is YYEEEE. Trimming shortened V by 4 bases and J by 9 bases, and 16 bases separated the two germline ends. CDR3 residues: CASSLRGSVRELFF. The CDR3 region has the DNA TGTGCCAGCAGCCTGCGTGGGTCGGTCAGGGAGCTGTTTTTT.

This clonotype was picked up many times. The chain joins TRBV10-3 to TRBJ2-5; 8 positions agree with TRBD1. The trim removed 3 bases at V and 5 bases at J, leaving 5 bases unmatched. Germline V gene sequence: CDR1 ENHRY, CDR2 SYGVKD. The CDR3 contains 14 residues. The CDR3 is CAISEQTGVETQYF. In nucleotides, the CDR3 is TGTGCCATCAGTGAACAGACAGGGGTTGAGACCCAGTACTTC.

This clonotype occurred many times. V gene TRBV5-6 combines with J gene TRBJ2-7; TRBD2 matches at 11 bases. The CDR3 has 16 residues. The V gene end was trimmed by 4 bases and the J gene end by 9 bases; junction bases not matched to a gene: 15. CDR1 is SGHDT and CDR2 is YYEEEE in the germline V gene. The CDR3 DNA sequence: TGTGCCAGCAGCCTACGAACTAGCGGGAGACGCGGAGGGCAGTACTTC. Protein sequence: CASSLRTSGRRGGQYF. Looking up the rest from reference TRBV5-6 and TRBJ2-7 gives the full variable domain: DAGVTQSPTHLIKTRGQQVTLRCSPKSGHDTVSWYQQALGQGPQFIFQYYEEEERQRGNFPDRFSGHQFPNYSSELNVNALLLGDSALYLCASSLRTSGRRGGQYFGPGTRLTVT.